This T cell receptor beta chain was documented in a study of blood T cell repertoires in COVID-19. Background on the study: Samples came from the United States, Italy and Spain, spanning acute and convalescent COVID-19. T cells, B-cell-depleted T cells, or PBMCs supplied cDNA or gDNA.

Authors' processing steps: The assay estimated nucleated cells by amplifying reference gene primers. Measured with immunoSEQ multiplex PCR; TCRdb has only the in-frame clones, and not every one. From that table come the V and J calls and clone size; the DNA was used to work out D and trimming. The profile shows fewer than 150,000 clones, 84% of them singletons. Per germline, CDR1 MNHEY and CDR2 SMNVEV (reference sequence). The CDR3 runs 15 residues. Trimming cost V 6 bases and J 0 bases; bases outside gene matches: 7. Material: peripheral blood. This clonotype was sampled from a human donor in a cohort sampled during active COVID-19. The chain has TRBV27 and TRBJ2-7; 8 bases line up with TRBD2. Written as DNA, the CDR3 is TGTGCCAGCAGACTTAGCGGGGAAAGCTCCTACGAGCAGTACTTC. This sequence encodes CASRLSGESSYEQYF.